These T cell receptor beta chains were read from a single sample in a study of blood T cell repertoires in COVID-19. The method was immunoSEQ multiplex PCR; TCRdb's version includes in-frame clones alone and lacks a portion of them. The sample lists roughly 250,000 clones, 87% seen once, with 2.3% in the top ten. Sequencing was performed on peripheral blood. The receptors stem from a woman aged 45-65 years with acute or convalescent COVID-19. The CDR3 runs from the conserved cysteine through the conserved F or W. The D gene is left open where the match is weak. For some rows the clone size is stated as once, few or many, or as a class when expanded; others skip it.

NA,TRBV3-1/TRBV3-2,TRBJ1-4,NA,CASSTTQGWKLFF,TGTGCCAGCAGCACAACCCAGGGGTGGAAACTGTTTTTT
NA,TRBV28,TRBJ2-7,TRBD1,CASSLTGSKVEQYF,TGTGCCAGCAGCTTGACAGGGTCTAAGGTCGAGCAGTACTTC
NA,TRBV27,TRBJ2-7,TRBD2,CASSGGGLALEQYF,TGTGCCAGCAGTGGGGGGGGACTAGCTCTCGAGCAGTACTTC
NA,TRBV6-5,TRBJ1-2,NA,CASSYEGNYGYTF,TGTGCCAGCAGTTACGAGGGAAACTATGGCTACACCTTC
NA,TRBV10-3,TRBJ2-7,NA,CAIMGGPTYEQYF,TGTGCCATCATGGGAGGTCCTACCTACGAGCAGTACTTC
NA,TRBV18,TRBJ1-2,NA,CASSPGDIANYGYTF,TGTGCCAGCTCACCAGGGGACATAGCTAACTATGGCTACACCTTC
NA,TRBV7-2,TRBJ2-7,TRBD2,CASSPRTSSYEQYF,TGTGCCAGCAGCCCGCGGACTAGCAGCTACGAGCAGTACTTC
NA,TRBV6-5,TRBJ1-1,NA,CASTRERSTEAFF,TGTGCCAGCACCCGAGAGAGAAGCACTGAAGCTTTCTTT
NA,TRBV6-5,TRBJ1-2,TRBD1,CASSFRDRARYGYTF,TGTGCCAGCAGTTTTAGGGACAGGGCGAGGTATGGCTACACCTTC
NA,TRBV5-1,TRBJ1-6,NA,CASSLAGQNSPLHF,TGCGCCAGCAGCTTGGCAGGGCAAAATTCACCCCTCCACTTT
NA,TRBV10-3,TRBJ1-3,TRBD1,CATTPTGSSGNTIYF,TGTGCCACCACACCGACAGGGAGCTCTGGAAACACCATATATTTT
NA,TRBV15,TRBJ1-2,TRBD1,CATSRYRGAHYGYTF,TGTGCCACCAGCAGGTACAGGGGCGCCCATTATGGCTACACCTTC
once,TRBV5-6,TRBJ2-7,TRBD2,CASQDLAVGEQYF,TGTGCCAGTCAAGATCTAGCGGTCGGGGAGCAGTACTTC
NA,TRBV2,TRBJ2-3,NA,CASSDWASTDTQYF,TGTGCCAGCAGTGACTGGGCTAGCACAGATACGCAGTATTTT
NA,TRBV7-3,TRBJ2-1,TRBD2,CASSTQAGAADEQFF,TGTGCCAGCAGCACCCAAGCGGGAGCGGCGGATGAGCAGTTCTTC
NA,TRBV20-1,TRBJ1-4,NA,CSASVGAGDEKLFF,TGCAGTGCTAGTGTCGGTGCAGGCGATGAAAAACTGTTTTTT
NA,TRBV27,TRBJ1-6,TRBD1,CASSRGQGNSPLHF,TGTGCCAGCAGTAGGGGACAGGGGAATTCACCCCTCCACTTT
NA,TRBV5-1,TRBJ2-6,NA,CASSLAYPSGANVLTF,TGCGCCAGCAGCTTGGCCTATCCCTCTGGGGCCAACGTCCTGACTTTC